These 2 T cell receptor beta chains were all obtained from the same sample, sequenced in a study of tumor-infiltrating lymphocytes in primary liver carcinoma (dated by TCRdb to 2016 to 2017). TRIzol reagent was used to extract blood RNA from unsorted whole blood, while the DNeasy Blood & Tissue kit provided the germline DNA. Sequencing used an Illumina HiSeq 2500. Using a constant-region primer and ProtoScript II reverse transcriptase, TCRbeta-specific cDNA was reverse-transcribed from 500 ng total RNA. Construction of the TCRbeta libraries relied on three nested rounds of multiplex PCR, following a slightly modified ARM-PCR procedure. The first two PCR rounds used multiplex TRBV1-TRBV30 forward primers with a Cbeta reverse primer, each for about 10 cycles. The raw public reads went through TCRdb reprocessing: fastp at Q25, MiXCR clone calling, in-frame beta chains kept. Every entry covers one CDR3 protein and lists the most common genes and DNA from its rows. This sample comprises some 190,000 distinct CDR3 sequences, 60% of them detected only once. Approximately 70% of the sample belongs to the ten largest clones.

Sequenced input: peripheral blood. The receptor source for this set is a man aged 35-49 years with primary liver carcinoma and hepatitis B virus infection.

In its sample, this clonotype was seen many times. The gene calls are TRBV11-2 and TRBJ2-5, with D unresolved. Per the germline V gene, CDR1 is SGHAT and CDR2 is FQNNGV. Trimming shortened V by 0 bases and J by 7 bases, and 9 bases separated the two germline ends. CDR3 length: 13 residues. CDR3 amino acids: CASSLEAPGTQYF. DNA for the CDR3: TGTGCCAGCAGCTTAGAGGCCCCCGGGACCCAGTACTTC.

In this sample, this clonotype turned up once. In this CDR3 the conserved last residue, phenylalanine or tryptophan, is missing, so a read error is likely. The CDR3 is CSASRVRTSGRATDTQYS. The CDR3 nucleotides are TGCAGCGCGTCAAGGGTGCGGACTAGTGGGAGGGCCACAGATACGCAGTATTCT. The V call is TRBV29-1, the J call TRBJ2-3; 7 bases line up with TRBD2. V lost 7 bases to trimming and J lost 2 bases; unmatched junction nucleotides: 21. The CDR3 covers 18 residues. The germline V gene has CDR1 SQVTM and CDR2 ANQGSEA.